The present T cell receptor (beta chain) was sequenced within a study of blood T cells in healthy people across ages. V dropped 2 bases and J dropped 10; count of bases not matched to a gene: 3. The germline V gene encodes CDR1 DFQATT and CDR2 SNEGSKA (reference sequence). The CDR3 is made up of 12 amino acids. Together with a sample-barcoded 5' primer, a J-beta primer mix was included in a second PCR lasting about 6 to 12 cycles. TCRdb reprocessed the 5' RACE reads via MiXCR and lists one record per CDR3 protein. This table has about 1.6 million distinct CDR3 sequences, approximately 32% appearing once.

This chain joins TRBV20-1 and TRBJ1-1, with 11 bases aligning to TRBD1. The sequenced sample consisted of blood. The clonotype originates from a woman aged 25 to 45 in good health. In nucleotides, the CDR3 is TGCAGTGCTAGACCTGGACAGGGGGCAGCTTTCTTT. It encodes CSARPGQGAAFF.